One sample yielded the 10 T cell receptor beta chains listed below, sequenced in a study of metastatic and nonmetastatic thyroid tumors. Using MiXCR, TCRdb reanalyzed the PCR reads. The profile shows about 70,000 clones, roughly 18% of them singletons. All patients were untreated before thyroid surgery. The specimen sequenced was blood. These receptor sequences come from a female donor with papillary thyroid cancer or a benign thyroid nodule (not recorded which). Some clones in this sample may be carry-over from other donors' samples.

This clone was picked up many times. V is TRBV19 and J is TRBJ2-4; D is ambiguous. The CDR3 sequence is 14 residues long. Germline V CDR1 and CDR2: LNHDA, SQIVND (reference sequence). Trimming left V 1 base short and J 6 bases short, with 10 bases between. The CDR3 bases are TGTGCCAGTAGTATAGGGGGTGACTTAAACATTCAGTACTTC. Protein sequence: CASSIGGDLNIQYF. The whole variable domain, remainder taken from reference TRBV19 and TRBJ2-4, is DGGITQSPKYLFRKEGQNVTLSCEQNLNHDAMYWYRQDPGQGLRLIYYSQIVNDFQKGDIAEGYSVSREKKESFPLTVTSAQKNPTAFYLCASSIGGDLNIQYFGAGTRLSVL.

The sample holds many counts of this clone. V usage is TRBV12-3 or TRBV12-4 and J usage is TRBJ2-2; TRBD2 matches at 11 bases. V dropped 3 bases and J dropped 7; count of bases not matched to a gene: 1. This CDR3 has 14 amino acids. In DNA form, the CDR3 reads TGTGCCAGCAGTTTTCTAGCGGGAGGCGGGGAGCTGTTTTTT. It is translated as CASSFLAGGGELFF.

This clone was seen a few times. The CDR3 region has the DNA TGTGCCAGCAGACCTGCGGAGGGGACTAAGATCTACAATGAGCAGTTCTTC. This codes for CASRPAEGTKIYNEQFF. The rearrangement links TRBV28 to TRBJ2-1; TRBD2 agrees at 7 bases. Trimming took 6 bases from V and 3 from J; bases not matched to a gene: 14. Germline lookup yields CDR1 MDHEN and CDR2 SYDVKM. This CDR3 is 17 amino acids long.

By its share, this clone is medium-sized. V usage is TRBV6-2 or TRBV6-3 and J usage is TRBJ2-7; D gene unclear. CDR1 and CDR2 from the germline V gene are MNHEY and SVGEGT. The CDR3 is made up of 14 amino acids. Trimming stripped 4 bases from V and 6 bases from J, with 16 bases between. CDR3: CASSFATPDGEQYF. The CDR3 DNA is TGTGCCAGCAGTTTCGCGACCCCCGACGGCGAGCAGTACTTC.

This clone was seen many times. The V gene is TRBV18, the J gene TRBJ2-1; D not resolved. CDR1 and CDR2 (germline): KGHSH, LQKENI. Between the trimmed V and J ends, which lost 4 bases and 5 bases, there was a span of 9 bases. The CDR3 totals 13 residues. Written as DNA, the CDR3 is TGTGCCAGCTCACTGACGGAACACAATGAGCAGTTCTTC. Encoded protein: CASSLTEHNEQFF.

This clone was detected only a few times. Being one base from a much bigger clone, this may be a read error. This chain joins TRBV10-1 and TRBJ2-1, with unresolved D. CDR1 WNHNN and CDR2 SYGVQD come from the germline V gene (reference sequence). The V gene lost 6 bases and the J gene lost 2 bases, with 8 bases spanning the gap. The CDR3 covers 13 residues. CDR3: CASSRVTYNEQFF. The CDR3 region has the DNA TGCGCCAGCAGCCGGGTGACCTACAATGAGCAGTTCTTC.

This clone was counted at least ten times. The chain recombines TRBV24-1 with TRBJ2-7, with unresolved D. Germline V lookup: CDR1 KGHDR, CDR2 SFDVKD. The CDR3 has 15 amino acids. V lost 5 bases and J 3 bases, leaving 16 bases between the germline ends. CDR3 protein: CATSGNLQLFYEQYF. CDR3 nucleotides: TGTGCCACCAGTGGTAACCTGCAGCTATTCTACGAGCAGTACTTC.

The rearrangement joins TRBV20-1 to TRBJ1-2; D gene ambiguous. The CDR3 runs to 17 residues. Trimming left V 0 bases short and J 6 bases short, with 23 bases between. CDR1 and CDR2 (germline): DFQATT, SNEGSKA (reference sequence). The CDR3 DNA follows: TGCAGTGCTAGAGATCAAAACTCAATGAGTTCGGTTCATGGCTACACCTTC. Amino acid sequence: CSARDQNSMSSVHGYTF.

This clone was counted at least ten times. This rearrangement joins TRBV7-2 to TRBJ2-1; 9 nucleotides line up with TRBD2. The germline V gene has CDR1 SGHTA and CDR2 FQGNSA. CDR3 length: 15 amino acids. V lost 3 bases, J lost 2 bases, and 2 bases stayed unmatched. The CDR3 bases are TGTGCCAGCAGCTTTGTAGCGGGAGCCTACAATGAGCAGTTCTTC. Translated, it gives CASSFVAGAYNEQFF.

The sample holds many counts of this clone. The V call is TRBV29-1, the J call TRBJ2-1; a weak D match, TRBD2 (6 bases). CDR3 length: 14 residues. V was trimmed by 6 bases and J by 7 bases, leaving 19 bases between them. Germline lookup yields CDR1 SQVTM and CDR2 ANQGSEA. The CDR3: CSVEGGGASNEQFF. In DNA, the CDR3 is TGCAGCGTGGAGGGAGGCGGAGCCTCGAATGAGCAGTTCTTC.